This is a list of T cell receptor beta chains from one sample in a study of control samples from healthy donors and cancer patients. Data came from immunoSEQ multiplex PCR; TCRdb stores just in-frame clones and leaves some out. Altogether about 120,000 clones are present, about 90% being singletons, with the ten largest covering roughly 40%. The sample was blood. These receptors were collected from a man aged 50-59 years in good health. Both conserved end residues are part of each CDR3. Fields, in order: J gene, V gene, D gene, clone size, CDR3 protein, CDR3 DNA. The D gene is left open where the match is weak. For some rows the clone size is stated as once, few or many, or as a class when expanded; others skip it.

TRBJ2-1	TRBV27	NA	NA	CASSFSERNEQFF	TGTGCCAGCAGTTTCTCTGAGAGAAATGAGCAGTTCTTC
TRBJ1-6	TRBV2	NA	NA	CASRGVLYNSPLHF	TGTGCCAGCAGGGGGGTTCTCTATAATTCACCCCTCCACTTT
TRBJ1-1	TRBV27	TRBD1	NA	CASRATGTAPMNTEAFF	TGTGCCAGCAGGGCTACCGGGACAGCCCCAATGAACACTGAAGCTTTCTTT
TRBJ1-6	TRBV30	NA	NA	CAWSVQYRTNSPLHF	TGTGCCTGGAGTGTACAGTATCGGACTAATTCACCCCTCCACTTT
TRBJ2-5	TRBV11-2	TRBD2	NA	CASSLDTSGGWETQYF	TGTGCCAGCAGCTTAGACACTAGCGGGGGGTGGGAGACCCAGTACTTC
TRBJ2-7	TRBV5-1	NA	NA	CASSFQSIYEQYF	TGCGCCAGCAGCTTCCAGTCTATCTACGAGCAGTACTTC
TRBJ1-2	TRBV19	TRBD1	once	CASSTRDRPRDTF	TGTGCCAGTAGTACCCGGGACAGGCCGAGGGACACCTTC
TRBJ2-5	TRBV18	TRBD1	NA	CASSPLKTGSVETQYF	TGTGCCAGCTCACCATTAAAGACAGGGAGCGTGGAGACCCAGTACTTC
TRBJ1-2	TRBV6-5	NA	NA	CATFSGSYGYTF	TGTGCCACCTTCTCAGGGAGCTATGGCTACACCTTC
TRBJ2-7	TRBV19	NA	NA	CASSTIDGTSYEQYF	TGTGCCAGTAGTACTATCGACGGTACCTCCTACGAGCAGTACTTC
TRBJ1-1	TRBV27	NA	NA	CASSFRERSDTEAFF	TGTGCCAGCAGTTTCCGTGAACGGAGCGACACTGAAGCTTTCTTT
TRBJ2-1	TRBV4-3	TRBD2	NA	CASSQDPPLNRLAGNEQFF	TGCGCCAGCAGCCAAGACCCCCCCCTCAACAGACTAGCGGGCAATGAGCAGTTCTTC
TRBJ2-7	TRBV6-5	TRBD2	NA	CASSFARGLSYEQYF	TGTGCCAGCAGCTTTGCTCGGGGACTATCCTACGAGCAGTACTTC
TRBJ2-5	TRBV7-2	TRBD1	NA	CASSFGQGGETQYF	TGTGCCAGCAGCTTTGGACAGGGGGGAGAGACCCAGTACTTC
TRBJ1-1	TRBV12-3/TRBV12-4	NA	few	CASSRGPDPEAFF	TGTGCCAGCAGCCGTGGGCCTGACCCTGAAGCTTTCTTT
TRBJ2-7	TRBV9	NA	NA	CASSVGASYEQYF	TGTGCCAGCAGCGTAGGGGCGTCCTACGAGCAGTACTTC
TRBJ2-1	TRBV4-2	TRBD1	NA	CASSPFGGQGYNEQFF	TGTGCCAGCAGCCCTTTCGGGGGACAGGGTTACAATGAGCAGTTCTTC
TRBJ2-7	TRBV7-9	NA	NA	CASSRDSLEQYF	TGTGCCAGCAGCCGGGACTCCCTTGAGCAGTACTTC
TRBJ2-1	TRBV5-5	NA	once	CASSLGARGGPYNEQFF	TGTGCCAGCAGCTTGGGAGCGCGGGGTGGACCCTACAATGAGCAGTTCTTC
TRBJ2-7	TRBV5-1	NA	NA	CASSVVSSSYEQYF	TGCGCCAGCAGCGTCGTTAGCAGCTCCTACGAGCAGTACTTC
TRBJ1-4	TRBV7-9	TRBD1	NA	CASSRTGSNEKLFF	TGTGCCAGCAGCCGGACAGGGAGTAATGAAAAACTGTTTTTT
TRBJ2-5	TRBV29-1	TRBD1	NA	CSGAQGTGGETQYF	TGCAGCGGGGCTCAGGGGACAGGGGGAGAGACCCAGTACTTC
TRBJ2-5	TRBV2	TRBD1	once	CASNDREETQYF	TGTGCCAGCAACGACAGGGAAGAGACCCAGTACTTC
TRBJ1-5	TRBV19	NA	once	CATGDSSNQPQHF	TGTGCCACCGGGGACTCGAGCAATCAGCCCCAGCATTTT
TRBJ1-1	TRBV4-3	NA	NA	CASSLIGAMNTEAFF	TGCGCCAGCAGCCTTATTGGGGCGATGAACACTGAAGCTTTCTTT
TRBJ1-2	TRBV6-5	NA	once	CASSAPMYGYTF	TGTGCCAGCAGCGCCCCCATGTATGGCTACACCTTC
TRBJ2-5	TRBV4-2	TRBD1	once	CASSLLGQGLGETQYF	TGTGCCAGCAGCCTCCTTGGACAGGGATTGGGAGAGACCCAGTACTTC
TRBJ1-1	TRBV5-1	NA	NA	CASSLDGAHLEAFF	TGCGCCAGCAGCTTGGACGGGGCCCACCTCGAAGCTTTCTTT
TRBJ1-2	TRBV27	NA	NA	CASSFFGGAANYGYTF	TGTGCCAGCAGTTTCTTCGGGGGGGCCGCTAACTATGGCTACACCTTC
TRBJ2-1	TRBV2	TRBD1	NA	CASPRGWTGPSNEQFF	TGTGCCAGCCCCCGAGGGTGGACAGGCCCTTCCAATGAGCAGTTCTTC
TRBJ2-1	TRBV5-4	NA	NA	CASSLDRVEQFF	TGTGCCAGCAGCTTGGACAGGGTTGAGCAGTTCTTC
TRBJ1-2	TRBV5-1	TRBD1	NA	CASSWGTGRGDGYTF	TGCGCCAGCAGCTGGGGGACAGGGCGAGGTGATGGCTACACCTTC
TRBJ1-5	TRBV7-8	NA	once	CASSPWEVGQPQHF	TGTGCCAGCAGCCCCTGGGAGGTGGGTCAGCCCCAGCATTTT
TRBJ2-2	TRBV18	NA	NA	CASSPGTLDTGELFF	TGTGCCAGCTCACCGGGAACACTTGACACCGGGGAGCTGTTTTTT
TRBJ1-3	TRBV25-1	NA	few	CASSELGSGNTIYF	TGTGCCAGCAGTGAGTTGGGGTCAGGAAACACCATATATTTT
TRBJ1-5	TRBV23-1	NA	NA	CASSQSNQPQHF	TGCGCCAGCAGTCAGTCAAATCAGCCCCAGCATTTT
TRBJ1-2	TRBV6-5	NA	NA	CASIGGVNYGYTF	TGTGCCAGCATCGGGGGGGTGAACTATGGCTACACCTTC
TRBJ2-3	TRBV7-2	NA	NA	CASSFSAGQTGSADTQYF	TGTGCCAGCAGCTTCTCCGCGGGTCAAACAGGGTCCGCAGATACGCAGTATTTT
TRBJ1-2	TRBV12-3/TRBV12-4	NA	NA	CASTLASNYGYTF	TGTGCCAGCACCTTGGCATCTAACTATGGCTACACCTTC
TRBJ2-1	TRBV5-1	NA	NA	CASSLSRTDNEQFF	TGCGCCAGCAGCTTGTCTCGGACAGACAATGAGCAGTTCTTC
TRBJ1-4	TRBV19	NA	NA	CASSIDRSPTNEKLFF	TGTGCCAGTAGTATTGACAGGAGCCCAACTAATGAAAAACTGTTTTTT
TRBJ2-2	TRBV9	NA	NA	CASSGTANTGELFF	TGTGCCAGCAGCGGGACCGCGAACACCGGGGAGCTGTTTTTT
TRBJ2-3	TRBV3-1/TRBV3-2	TRBD2	NA	CASSQGRTGGQDTQYF	TGTGCCAGCAGCCAAGGAAGGACGGGGGGGCAAGATACGCAGTATTTT
TRBJ2-7	TRBV9	NA	NA	CASSVDHGAFYEQYF	TGTGCCAGCAGCGTGGATCATGGGGCCTTCTACGAGCAGTACTTC